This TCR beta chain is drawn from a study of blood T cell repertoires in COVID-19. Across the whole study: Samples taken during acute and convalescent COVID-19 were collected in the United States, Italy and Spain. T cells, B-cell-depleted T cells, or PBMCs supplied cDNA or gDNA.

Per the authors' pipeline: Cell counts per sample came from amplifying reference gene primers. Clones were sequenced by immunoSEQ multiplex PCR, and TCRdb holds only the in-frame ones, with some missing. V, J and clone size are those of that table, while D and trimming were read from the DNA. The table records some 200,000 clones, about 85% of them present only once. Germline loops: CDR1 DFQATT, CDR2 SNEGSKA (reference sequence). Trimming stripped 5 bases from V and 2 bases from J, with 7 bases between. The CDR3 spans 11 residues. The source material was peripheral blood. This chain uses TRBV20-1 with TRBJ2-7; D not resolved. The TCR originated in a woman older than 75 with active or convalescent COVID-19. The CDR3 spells CSARNTYEQYF. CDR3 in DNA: TGCAGTGCTCGAAACACCTACGAGCAGTACTTC.